This T cell receptor (beta chain) came from a study of shared clonotypes between healthy human individuals. In the naive CD8 group, cells lacked CD45RO and were positively selected for CCR7, so terminally differentiated effector memory CD45RA+ cells were left out. The table came from immunoSEQ multiplex PCR; TCRdb's copy has only in-frame clones and leaves some out. The repertoire holds some 2 million clones, with about 95% as singletons. The clonotype was recovered from a man between 18 and 35 years old in good health. Sequences were obtained from naive CD8+ T cells sorted from blood.

CDR3 protein: CASSYSGTITGELFF. CDR3 sequence (DNA): TGTGCCAGCAGTTACTCCGGGACCATCACCGGGGAGCTGTTTTTT. This chain joins TRBV6-6 and TRBJ2-2; D tentatively reads TRBD1 or TRBD2 (5 bases each). With 0 bases removed from V and 4 bases from J, the gap between germline ends came to 9 bases. CDR1 is MNHNY and CDR2 is SVGAGI in the germline V gene (reference sequence). CDR3 length equals 15 residues.